The clone carrying this T cell receptor beta chain was seen only a few times. What it binds is not known. This record belongs to a study of post-analysis software for immune sequencing data. Across the study: Multiple sclerosis in the patients followed relapsing-remitting, secondary progressive and progressive-relapsing courses. Study observations and caveats: The study found TRBV5-6, TRBV5-1 and TRBV20-1 among about five TRBV segments more frequent in patients than controls. Strong co-clustering by F measure was evident for samples that had been prepared in the same batch. Relative to controls, patients with multiple sclerosis showed significantly lower normalized Chao1 diversity.

Unique molecular identifiers were built into the TCR beta cDNA libraries. Each CDR3 protein gets one entry after TCRdb re-called the PCR reads with MiXCR. The table records roughly 200,000 distinct CDR3 sequences, 29% of them present only once. V was shortened by 7 bases and J by 1 base, with 14 bases between the two germline ends. The CDR3 is 14 amino acids. Germline CDR1 SGHRS, CDR2 YFSETQ. This TCR was sampled from a girl younger than 18 with multiple sclerosis. Sample: blood. This rearrangement joins TRBV5-1 to TRBJ1-1; unclear D gene. The CDR3, as DNA: TGCGCCAGCGGAACTGCACGGCCGAACACTGAAGCTTTCTTT. Translating gives CASGTARPNTEAFF.